In this sample, the clone carrying this T cell receptor beta chain turned up a few times. What it binds is unknown. The same CDR3 arises from other DNA sequences in this sample as well. Primers: 60 Vbeta forward and 13 Jbeta reverse. Libraries were prepared by immunoSEQ multiplex PCR; TCRdb keeps only in-frame clonotypes and omits some of them. The sample contains more than 85,000 clones, approximately 73% of which appear only once. The sample is drawn from a study of cytomegalovirus exposure and HLA in healthy donors. General study points: In vitro work confirmed that a few CMV-associated chains recognize CMV antigens. TCR beta sequences reportedly predicted the HLA-A and HLA-B alleles of most subjects accurately. Later analysis showed most CMV-associated TCR beta chains appearing HLA-restricted. Most TCR beta V segments were productive about 90% or about 30% of the time in an earlier analysis.

V gave up 5 bases and J gave up 5 bases; unmatched junction bases: 9. The CDR3 length is 15 residues. In germline, CDR1 is SGHTA, CDR2 FQGNSA. The specimen sequenced was PBMCs. The clonotype originates from a man in his forties in good health and CMV-seronegative. The rearrangement uses TRBV7-2 and TRBJ1-5; the match to TRBD1 covers 7 bases. The CDR3 sequence: CASSREGQGDQPQHF. Here the CDR3 DNA reads TGTGCCAGCAGCCGAGAGGGTCAGGGGGATCAGCCCCAGCATTTT.